The sequence of this T cell receptor beta chain was determined in a study of blood T cell repertoires in COVID-19. Produced via immunoSEQ multiplex PCR; TCRdb's table is partial and in-frame only. Of under 300,000 clones listed, about nine tenths are singletons. V shed 5 bases and J 8 bases; nucleotides not matched to a gene: 13. From germline, CDR1 is SGHTA and CDR2 FQGNSA. The CDR3 runs to 15 residues. The clonotype comes from a woman aged 18-29 years who had recovered from COVID-19. What was sequenced was PBMCs or T cells enriched from blood (not recorded which). V and J are TRBV7-2 and TRBJ1-2, with 8 bases aligning to TRBD1. CDR3 region: CASSRRGQGARGYTF. CDR3 sequence (DNA): TGTGCCAGCAGCCGCCGAGGCCAGGGGGCAAGAGGCTACACCTTC. Full variable domain (remainder filled in from reference TRBV7-2 and TRBJ1-2): GAGVSQSPSNKVTEKGKDVELRCDPISGHTALYWYRQSLGQGLEFLIYFQGNSAPDKSGLPSDRFSAERTGGSVSTLTIQRTQQEDSAVYLCASSRRGQGARGYTFGSGTRLTVV.